This TCR beta chain stems from a study of T cells in women clearing cervical HPV infection. Background on the study: Case blood was drawn a median 149 days after lesion detection. Study-wide findings and caveats: Timing of associations relative to infection is unclear; T-cell subsets were not isolated.

immunoSEQ multiplex PCR used an average of roughly 1,100 ng genomic DNA. The method was immunoSEQ multiplex PCR; TCRdb's version includes in-frame clones alone and lacks a portion of them. The sample includes some 30,000 clones. As regards this clone: As yet, its antigen is unknown. The read falls 3 residues short of the CDR3 end, and the missing part is taken from the germline J gene.

Prevalent HPV16 infections were excluded; only incident single HPV16 infections included. CDR3 length: 12 amino acids. CDR1 is DFQATT and CDR2 is SNEGSKA in the germline V gene (reference sequence). What was sequenced was blood buffy coat. The TCR originated in a woman between 18 and 69 years old with a cervical HPV16 infection that either progressed to CIN3+ or cleared (not recorded which). This sequence joins TRBV20-1 and TRBJ2-3; D is possibly TRBD2 (5 bases). CDR3 loop: CSARVSDQPQYF. Partial CDR3 DNA: TGCAGTGCTAGAGTTAGCGATCAGCCG.